The clone carrying this T cell receptor (beta chain) came up a few times. What it binds is not known. PCR used 60 Vbeta primers and 13 Jbeta primers. TCRdb's table, derived via immunoSEQ multiplex PCR, lists solely in-frame clones and lacks some. The sample has 200,000 to 300,000 clones, roughly 85% seen once. This sample stems from a study of cytomegalovirus exposure and HLA in healthy donors. Study results and caveats: TCR beta chain V- and J-gene trimming was linked, in a later analysis, to a missense variant in DCLRE1C.

The V and J ends lost 1 base and 2 bases respectively, with 8 bases between them. CDR1 and CDR2 (germline): SGHVS, FQNEAQ. This CDR3 has 14 residues. This chain links TRBV7-8 with TRBJ1-2, with D possibly being TRBD1 (5 bases). The sequence was collected from a girl aged 2 to 10 in good health and CMV-seronegative. Source material: PBMCs. DNA for the CDR3: TGTGCCAGCAGCTTAGACAGGACCAACTATGGCTACACCTTC. The encoded protein is CASSLDRTNYGYTF.